The 27 T cell receptor beta chains in this list originate from one sample, sequenced in a study of PD-1 blockade in classical Hodgkin lymphoma. Sequencing used immunoSEQ multiplex PCR; TCRdb keeps in-frame clones, though not all of them. The table records about 64,000 clones, less than 95% of them present only once. Time point noted: cycle 4 day 1 (C4D1), after 6 weeks of nivolumab. All the patients suffered relapse after autologous stem cell transplantation, and brentuximab vedotin exposure differed. The input for sequencing was peripheral blood mononuclear cells (PBMCs), taken before the fourth cycle of nivolumab. The receptors here all came from a human donor with classical Hodgkin lymphoma.

The rearrangement joins TRBV27 to TRBJ2-3; D remains ambiguous. Germline loops: CDR1 MNHEY, CDR2 SMNVEV (reference sequence). The ends were cut back, 5 bases at V and 5 bases at J, with 11 bases in the middle. The CDR3 covers 13 residues. Written as DNA, the CDR3 is TGTGCCAGCAGTCCCATTCCGATAGATACGCAGTATTTT. This encodes CASSPIPIDTQYF.

The chain has TRBV9 and TRBJ1-3; D is perhaps TRBD1 (6 bases). Germline V gene sequence: CDR1 SGDLS, CDR2 YYNGEE. The CDR3 is 15 residues long. The V and J ends lost 4 bases and 4 bases respectively, with 15 bases between them. The CDR3 loop is CASSISGTPGNTIYF. The CDR3 nucleotides read TGTGCCAGCAGCATCTCCGGGACACCAGGAAACACCATATATTTT.

CDR3 sequence reads: CSVAKAGNFYEQYF. Here the CDR3 DNA reads TGCAGCGTTGCGAAGGCTGGAAATTTCTACGAGCAGTACTTC. This rearrangement joins TRBV29-1 to TRBJ2-7; no definite D call. V lost 4 bases and J 3 bases, leaving 16 bases between the germline ends. The CDR3 covers 14 residues. Germline CDR1 reads SQVTM; CDR2 reads ANQGSEA.

The CDR3 DNA reads TGTGCCAGCAGCCAAGATGCGATGGCCTTTTTCAATGAGCAGTTCTTC. It codes for CASSQDAMAFFNEQFF. The rearrangement uses TRBV14 and TRBJ2-1, with D unresolved. The germline V gene encodes CDR1 SGHDN and CDR2 FVKESK. The CDR3 runs 16 residues. The germline V and J ends were trimmed by 0 bases and 6 bases, with 15 bases remaining between them. Filled out from reference TRBV14 and TRBJ2-1, the complete variable domain reads EAGVTQFPSHSVIEKGQTVTLRCDPISGHDNLYWYRRVMGKEIKFLLHFVKESKQDESGMPNNRFLAERTGGTYSTLKVQPAELEDSGVYFCASSQDAMAFFNEQFFGPGTRLTVL.

This clone was observed a handful of times. The chain joins TRBV28 to TRBJ1-1; D not certain. CDR3 size: 13 residues. Germline V gives CDR1 MDHEN, CDR2 SYDVKM. Trimming cost V 7 bases and J 1 base, with 10 bases left between them. In DNA form, the CDR3 reads TGTGCCAGCACCGGGATTTGGAACACTGAAGCTTTCTTT. It encodes CASTGIWNTEAFF.

This clone appeared a few times. The V gene is TRBV30, the J gene TRBJ1-1, with D unclear. With 0 bases removed from V and 4 bases from J, the gap between germline ends came to 6 bases. This CDR3 is 12 amino acids long. Germline V gene lookup returns CDR1 GTSNPN and CDR2 SVGIG (reference sequence). CDR3 loop: CAWSVSRTEAFF. DNA of the CDR3: TGTGCCTGGAGTGTGAGTCGCACTGAAGCTTTCTTT.

The chain recombines TRBV27 with TRBJ2-1; D is possibly TRBD2 (6 bases). With 1 base removed from V and 6 bases from J, the gap between germline ends came to 13 bases. Germline V lookup: CDR1 MNHEY, CDR2 SMNVEV (reference sequence). CDR3 length equals 15 residues. CDR3 coding DNA: TGTGCCAGCAGTTTATACCAGCGGGCGACCAATGAGCAGTTCTTC. It yields the protein CASSLYQRATNEQFF.

The chain employs TRBV19 and TRBJ1-2; D gene uncertain. The V gene lost 0 bases and the J gene lost 8 bases, with 7 bases spanning the gap. Germline V lookup: CDR1 LNHDA, CDR2 SQIVND (reference sequence). The length of the CDR3 is 12 residues. The CDR3 spells CASSIDRRGYTF. Written as DNA, the CDR3 is TGTGCCAGTAGTATAGATCGCAGGGGCTACACCTTC.

The chain is built from TRBV6-5 and TRBJ2-7; D not resolved. The V and J ends lost 2 bases and 2 bases respectively, with 10 bases between them. This CDR3 is built from 14 residues. The germline CDR1 and CDR2 sequences are MNHEY and SVGAGI. As DNA, the CDR3 is TGTGCCAGCAGTTACCAGCCAAGTCCCTACGAGCAGTACTTC. Its translation is CASSYQPSPYEQYF.

This clone was picked up one time. The V call is TRBV6-1, the J call TRBJ1-1, with a tentative D call TRBD1 (5 bases). V was cut by 0 bases and J by 7 bases, with 9 bases left in between. The germline V gene has CDR1 MNHNS and CDR2 SASEGT. The CDR3 has 13 amino acids. The chain's CDR3 is CASSEAGDGEAFF. In DNA form, the CDR3 reads TGTGCCAGCAGTGAAGCAGGGGACGGTGAAGCTTTCTTT.

V gene TRBV4-2 combines with J gene TRBJ2-7, with D unclear. The V end was cut by 4 bases, the J end by 3 bases, with 13 bases between. Germline V gene data show CDR1 as LGHNA and CDR2 as YNFKEQ. The CDR3 spans 14 residues. Here the CDR3 reads CASSPSKNVYEQYF. The CDR3, as DNA: TGTGCCAGCAGCCCCTCGAAAAACGTCTACGAGCAGTACTTC.

This chain connects TRBV6-1 to TRBJ1-2, with D unclear. The V gene's germline CDR1 is MNHNS and CDR2 SASEGT. The CDR3 has 14 amino acids. Trimming shortened V by 5 bases and J by 2 bases, and 12 bases separated the two germline ends. CDR3 residues: CASSFLDVNYGYTF. CDR3 nucleotides: TGTGCCAGCAGTTTCCTCGACGTCAACTATGGCTACACCTTC.

This CDR3 reads CASSYLTSGGGNEQFF. CDR3 coding DNA: TGTGCCAGCAGTTATCTTACTAGCGGGGGGGGTAATGAGCAGTTCTTC. This chain links TRBV6-6 with TRBJ2-1, with 13 bases lining up with TRBD2. Germline V lookup: CDR1 MNHNY, CDR2 SVGAGI (reference sequence). The CDR3 covers 16 residues. J lost 7 bases, V lost 3 bases, and 6 bases had no gene match.

The V gene is TRBV6-6, the J gene TRBJ2-5; the D gene is possibly TRBD2 (6 bases). This CDR3 contains 13 residues. Germline lookup yields CDR1 MNHNY and CDR2 SVGAGI (reference sequence). Trimming cost V 6 bases and J 3 bases, with 11 bases left between them. CDR3 sequence: CASSPRGKETQYF. The DNA of the CDR3 is TGTGCCAGCAGCCCGCGGGGAAAAGAGACCCAGTACTTC.

This sequence joins TRBV4-2 and TRBJ1-2; D uncertain. V lost 3 bases to trimming and J lost 8 bases, with 7 bases between them. Germline V gene data show CDR1 as LGHNA and CDR2 as YNFKEQ. The CDR3 is 11 residues long. The CDR3 sequence: CASSQRSGYTF. In DNA, the CDR3 is TGTGCCAGCAGCCAGAGGTCCGGCTACACCTTC.

This clone was counted a single time. The rearrangement joins TRBV5-4 to TRBJ2-5; D not certain. The CDR3 is made up of 12 amino acids. CDR1 SGHNT and CDR2 YYREEE come from the germline V gene (reference sequence). V was trimmed by 4 bases and J by 3 bases, leaving 7 bases between them. The CDR3 protein is CASSRTEETQYF. In DNA, the CDR3 is TGTGCCAGCAGCCGGACGGAAGAGACCCAGTACTTC.

The chain employs TRBV14 and TRBJ2-7; D not certain. V lost 4 bases to trimming and J lost 0 bases, with 10 bases between them. CDR1 and CDR2 from the germline V gene are SGHDN and FVKESK. CDR3 size: 14 residues. This chain's CDR3 is CASSLFRDSYEQYF. The CDR3 region has the DNA TGTGCCAGCAGCCTCTTTAGAGACTCCTACGAGCAGTACTTC.

The V and J genes are TRBV27 and TRBJ2-7; D might be TRBD2 (7 bases). The germline V gene encodes CDR1 MNHEY and CDR2 SMNVEV (reference sequence). CDR3 length: 17 residues. Trimming left V 1 base short and J 7 bases short, with 23 bases between. Here the CDR3 reads CASSLLGPGGRVGEQYF. DNA of the CDR3: TGTGCCAGCAGTTTATTAGGGCCCGGGGGGCGCGTCGGGGAGCAGTACTTC.

The J gene is TRBJ2-7, the V gene TRBV6-5, with 7 bases matching TRBD1. The germline V gene encodes CDR1 MNHEY and CDR2 SVGAGI. This CDR3 has 15 amino acids. J was trimmed by 5 bases and V by 0 bases; bases with no gene match: 7. The DNA for the CDR3 is TGTGCCAGCAGTTACTCGAGAGGGGGCAGCGACGAGCAGTACTTC. It codes for CASSYSRGGSDEQYF.

This chain connects TRBV30 to TRBJ1-2; a possible D gene is TRBD1 (6 bases). V was trimmed by 2 bases and J by 4 bases, leaving 11 bases between them. This CDR3 has 13 amino acids. Germline CDR1 reads GTSNPN; CDR2 reads SVGIG (reference sequence). The CDR3 here is CAWSSRDIYGYTF. The CDR3, as DNA: TGTGCCTGGAGTTCCCGGGACATCTATGGCTACACCTTC.

The chain uses TRBV13 and TRBJ1-4; possibly TRBD1 for D (5 bases). The CDR3 consists of 15 residues. V was cut by 3 bases and J by 0 bases, with 8 bases left in between. Germline assignment: CDR1 PRHDT and CDR2 FYEKMQ (reference sequence). The CDR3 nucleotides are TGTGCCAGCAGCTTCAGGGTTTCAACTAATGAAAAACTGTTTTTT. This encodes CASSFRVSTNEKLFF.

The chain carries TRBV20-1 and TRBJ2-5; maybe TRBD1 (6 bases). V was trimmed by 5 bases and J by 7 bases, leaving 11 bases between them. This CDR3 comprises 11 residues. Per the germline V gene, CDR1 is DFQATT and CDR2 is SNEGSKA (reference sequence). CDR3 nucleotides: TGCAGTGCTCTAACACAGGGGACCCAGTACTTC. Its translation is CSALTQGTQYF.

The chain is built from TRBV6-8 and TRBJ2-3; D unresolved. V lost 2 bases and J lost 6, with 3 bases in between. Germline lookup yields CDR1 MNHGY and CDR2 SAAAGT. The CDR3 length is 11 residues. The CDR3 DNA reads TGTGCCAGCAGTTACGGGGATACGCAGTATTTT. Protein sequence: CASSYGDTQYF.

The genes are TRBV5-1 and TRBJ2-7; TRBD1 agrees at 7 bases. The CDR3 is 15 residues long. Looked up from germline, CDR1 is SGHRS and CDR2 is YFSETQ. The V gene end was trimmed by 4 bases and the J gene end by 6 bases; junction bases not matched to a gene: 13. This CDR3 is CASSRETGNRIEQYF. CDR3 nucleotide sequence: TGCGCCAGCAGCAGAGAGACAGGGAATCGAATCGAGCAGTACTTC.

V is TRBV2 and J is TRBJ2-7, with TRBD1 matching 7 bases. The junction had 5 bases not matched to a gene; V was cut back by 7 bases and J by 2 bases. In germline, CDR1 is SNHLY, CDR2 FYNNEI. CDR3 length: 13 amino acids. The CDR3, as DNA: TGTGCCAGCAACCCCGGGACAGCCTACGAGCAGTACTTC. Translated, it gives CASNPGTAYEQYF.

CDR3 sequence reads: CASSLDRLAFF. The CDR3, as DNA: TGTGCCAGCAGCTTAGACAGGCTAGCTTTCTTT. V and J are TRBV7-9 and TRBJ1-1, with D tentatively TRBD1 (5 bases). V dropped 1 base and J dropped 10 bases, with 7 bases sitting between them. Per the germline V gene, CDR1 is SEHNR and CDR2 is FQNEAQ (reference sequence). This CDR3 has 11 residues.

The chain has TRBV7-2 and TRBJ2-1; weak D call: TRBD2 (7 bases). Looked up from germline, CDR1 is SGHTA and CDR2 is FQGNSA. The CDR3 is made up of 14 amino acids. The V gene lost 7 bases and the J gene lost 8 bases, with 18 bases spanning the gap. The CDR3 here is CASNPGGLSHEQFF. CDR3 nucleotides: TGTGCCAGCAACCCCGGGGGGCTAAGCCATGAGCAGTTCTTC.